These T cell receptor beta chains were read from a single sample in a study of cytomegalovirus exposure and HLA in healthy donors. The method was immunoSEQ multiplex PCR; TCRdb's version includes in-frame clones alone and lacks a portion of them. The table lists 95,000 to 120,000 clones, about 85% of them singletons. What was sequenced was PBMCs. The receptor set was obtained from a woman between 18 and 29 years old in good health and CMV-seronegative. CDR3s include the opening cysteine and the closing phenylalanine or tryptophan. The D gene is left open where the match is weak. For some rows the clone size is stated as once, few or many, or as a class when expanded; others skip it.

D gene | CDR3 length | clone size | J gene | V gene | CDR3 protein | CDR3 DNA
. | 15 | . | TRBJ2-3 | TRBV5-1 | CASSWSNLGTDTQYF | TGCGCCAGCAGCTGGAGCAATCTCGGGACAGATACGCAGTATTTT
. | 14 | . | TRBJ1-2 | TRBV19 | CASYDNYVNYGYTF | TGTGCCAGTTACGATAACTACGTTAACTATGGCTACACCTTC
. | 14 | once | TRBJ2-1 | TRBV6-1 | CASSEALAYNEQFF | TGTGCCAGCAGTGAAGCGCTAGCCTACAATGAGCAGTTCTTC
TRBD2 | 17 | . | TRBJ2-5 | TRBV4-2 | CASSQEGRASGGETQYF | TGTGCCAGCAGCCAAGAAGGAAGGGCTAGCGGGGGGGAGACCCAGTACTTC
TRBD1 | 16 | . | TRBJ2-7 | TRBV19 | CASSIEGTGYGYEQYF | TGTGCCAGTAGTATCGAGGGGACAGGGTATGGCTACGAGCAGTACTTC
. | 16 | . | TRBJ1-5 | TRBV23-1 | CASSQSWAVSHQPQHF | TGCGCCAGCAGTCAATCGTGGGCAGTCTCCCATCAGCCCCAGCATTTT
TRBD2 | 15 | . | TRBJ2-7 | TRBV19 | CASSLGLAGSYEQYF | TGTGCCAGTAGTCTCGGACTAGCGGGGTCCTACGAGCAGTACTTC
TRBD2 | 15 | . | TRBJ2-1 | TRBV7-2 | CASSSSGGLYNEQFF | TGTGCCAGCAGCTCTTCGGGGGGGCTATACAATGAGCAGTTCTTC
. | 14 | . | TRBJ1-4 | TRBV5-4 | CASSPDSGNEKLFF | TGTGCCAGCAGCCCGGACAGTGGGAATGAAAAACTGTTTTTT
TRBD2 | 16 | few | TRBJ2-2 | TRBV6-5 | CASSSLAGGNTGELFF | TGTGCCAGCAGTTCCTTAGCGGGGGGGAACACCGGGGAGCTGTTTTTT
. | 14 | once | TRBJ1-1 | TRBV7-9 | CASSFQDYLTEAFF | TGTGCCAGCAGCTTCCAGGACTACCTCACTGAAGCTTTCTTT
. | 16 | . | TRBJ1-6 | TRBV13 | CASSDRQVSYNSPLHF | TGTGCCAGCAGCGACCGACAGGTTTCTTATAATTCACCCCTCCACTTT